This entry lists 22 T cell receptor beta chains sequenced from one sample in a study of cytomegalovirus exposure and HLA in healthy donors (dated by TCRdb to 2017 to 2019). The method was the immunoSEQ multiplex PCR assay. For the multiplex PCR, a mixture combining 60 forward primers for TCR Vbeta segments and 13 reverse primers for TCR Jbeta segments was used. This immuneACCESS table, as held by TCRdb, lists in-frame sequences with V and J called but not all clones. Of the missing ones, under half trace to an unresolved V gene in checked studies; the others have no known cause. In all, the sample holds fewer than 150,000 clones, and approximately 72% of those were seen once. The ten largest clones add up to around 30% of the sample. Sequencing was performed on PBMCs. Receptors originate from a man between 60 and 70 years old in good health and CMV-seropositive.

This chain connects TRBV19 to TRBJ2-7, with 15 bases lining up with TRBD2. J gave up 2 bases and V 6 bases, and 2 bases lay outside the gene matches. Germline values: CDR1 LNHDA, CDR2 SQIVND (reference sequence). The CDR3 spans 15 residues. In nucleotides, the CDR3 is TGTGCCAGTAGACGGACTAGCGGGGGGGCCTACGAGCAGTACTTC. Protein product: CASRRTSGGAYEQYF.

The chain has TRBV5-1 and TRBJ1-3; TRBD1 aligns across 12 bases. Germline V gene lookup returns CDR1 SGHRS and CDR2 YFSETQ. V was pared by 4 bases and J by 1 base, with 6 bases of the junction left unmatched. The CDR3 has 17 amino acids. The CDR3 DNA follows: TGCGCCAGCAGCCCCGGGACAGGGGGCGCTTCTGGAAACACCATATATTTT. Translated, it gives CASSPGTGGASGNTIYF.

This chain links TRBV11-2 with TRBJ2-6; 7 bases map to TRBD1. The CDR3 has 15 residues. In germline, CDR1 is SGHAT, CDR2 FQNNGV. The trim removed 5 bases at V and 2 bases at J, leaving 3 bases unmatched. The CDR3 DNA reads as TGTGCCAGCAGCGCCACAGGGGCTGGGGCCAACGTCCTGACTTTC. This gives the protein CASSATGAGANVLTF. The full variable domain, rest sourced from reference TRBV11-2 and TRBJ2-6, is EAGVAQSPRYKIIEKRQSVAFWCNPISGHATLYWYQQILGQGPKLLIQFQNNGVVDDSQLPKDRFSAERLKGVDSTLKIQPAKLEDSAVYLCASSATGAGANVLTFGAGSRLTVL.

This chain joins TRBV30 and TRBJ1-1, with 9 bases that match TRBD1. Germline loops: CDR1 GTSNPN, CDR2 SVGIG (reference sequence). J gave up 5 bases and V 4 bases, and 8 bases lay outside the gene matches. The length of the CDR3 is 14 residues. The CDR3 DNA reads TGTGCCTGGACCCCCGACAGGGGGTCGACTGAAGCTTTCTTT. As protein: CAWTPDRGSTEAFF.

Regarding this clone: The sample contains more than one DNA sequence encoding this CDR3. The V gene is TRBV11-2, the J gene TRBJ2-5; D is unclear. Trimming took 1 base from V and 5 from J, leaving 5 bases between them. Germline values: CDR1 SGHAT, CDR2 FQNNGV. CDR3 length: 12 residues. CDR3 nucleotide sequence: TGTGCCAGCAGCTTAGGGGCGGAGACCCAGTACTTC. Encoded protein: CASSLGAETQYF.

This clone has just one count. The CDR3, as DNA: TGCACCAGCAGCCAAGAAGAGACTAGCGGGGAATATAGCACAGATACGCAGTATTTT. It yields the protein CTSSQEETSGEYSTDTQYF. The gene calls are TRBV1 and TRBJ2-3; the DNA was not compared with TRBD2, the D call given in the table. TRBV1 is a pseudogene segment. The CDR3 extends over 19 amino acids.

The gene calls are TRBV9 and TRBJ2-7; 9 bases match TRBD2. After removal of 4 bases from V and 5 bases from J, the junction contained 10 bases not matched to a gene. Germline V CDR1 and CDR2: SGDLS, YYNGEE. The CDR3 covers 15 residues. The DNA of the CDR3 is TGTGCCAGCAGCCCCCGCGCGCTAGCGGGAAACGAGCAGTACTTC. Protein sequence: CASSPRALAGNEQYF. Filled out from reference TRBV9 and TRBJ2-7, the complete variable domain reads DSGVTQTPKHLITATGQRVTLRCSPRSGDLSVYWYQQSLDQGLQFLIQYYNGEERAKGNILERFSAQQFPDLHSELNLSSLELGDSALYFCASSPRALAGNEQYFGPGTRLTVT.

The chain has TRBV5-1 and TRBJ1-1; 8 nucleotides align to TRBD1. V gave up 0 bases and J gave up 6 bases; unmatched junction bases: 4. The germline V gene has CDR1 SGHRS and CDR2 YFSETQ. CDR3 length: 14 amino acids. CDR3 protein: CASSLVQGAAEAFF. CDR3 DNA: TGCGCCAGCAGCTTGGTCCAGGGGGCCGCTGAAGCTTTCTTT.

Concerning this clone itself: Sequence at one end of the junction differs from germline and may be a read error. The chain joins TRBV10-3 to TRBJ1-5, with D hard to call. Germline CDR1 and CDR2: ENHRY and SYGVKD. CDR3 length: 12 residues. CDR3 nucleotides: TGTGCCATCAGTGAGTCGGGTCAGCGCCAGCATTTT. This translates into CAISESGQRQHF.

J is TRBJ1-6 and V is TRBV7-3; 7 bases are shared with TRBD1. The CDR3 covers 15 residues. Germline CDR1 and CDR2: SGHTA and FQGTGA. Trimming took 5 bases from V and 10 from J; bases not matched to a gene: 11. DNA for the CDR3: TGTGCCAGCAGCACCCAGGGACAGTCCCGGTCACCCCTCCACTTT. It translates to CASSTQGQSRSPLHF.

The chain uses TRBV7-9 and TRBJ2-7, with D possibly being TRBD1 (6 bases). The CDR3 contains 13 residues. V gave up 2 bases and J gave up 7 bases, with 12 bases separating them. Germline V gives CDR1 SEHNR, CDR2 FQNEAQ (reference sequence). CDR3 sequence (DNA): TGTGCCAGCAGCTTAACAGGGCCCGGGGAGCAGTACTTC. It codes for CASSLTGPGEQYF.

The gene calls are TRBV6-1 and TRBJ2-2; 9 bases fit TRBD1. V shed 3 bases, J shed 4 bases, and the junction held 3 bases outside the gene matches. The CDR3 is made up of 15 amino acids. Germline V gene sequence: CDR1 MNHNS, CDR2 SASEGT. The CDR3 sequence is CASSEGQGITGELFF. The CDR3 DNA reads as TGTGCCAGCAGTGAGGGACAGGGAATCACCGGGGAGCTGTTTTTT.

V and J are TRBV5-6 and TRBJ2-7; 11 bases are a match to TRBD2. CDR3 length equals 17 residues. Germline values: CDR1 SGHDT, CDR2 YYEEEE. V trimming: 1 base; J trimming: 4 bases; junction bases outside the gene matches: 10. Written as DNA, the CDR3 is TGTGCCAGCAGCTTGTCCCTAGCGGGAGGCTTAAAATACGAGCAGTACTTC. It codes for CASSLSLAGGLKYEQYF.

This chain joins TRBV7-9 and TRBJ1-1; D perhaps matches TRBD1 (6 bases). The V gene's germline CDR1 is SEHNR and CDR2 FQNEAQ (reference sequence). CDR3 length: 13 residues. Trimming removed 7 bases from V and 6 bases from J, with 15 bases in between. The CDR3 bases are TGTGCCAGCACCTCCAGGGGAAGGGCTGAAGCTTTCTTT. This sequence encodes CASTSRGRAEAFF.

In its sample, this clone was seen once. This chain connects TRBV11-2 to TRBJ2-7; 11 nucleotides agree with TRBD2. J was trimmed by 0 bases and V by 3 bases; bases with no gene match: 7. Germline lookup yields CDR1 SGHAT and CDR2 FQNNGV. CDR3 length: 17 amino acids. CDR3: CASSFTSGGQSSYEQYF. The DNA for the CDR3 is TGTGCCAGCAGCTTTACTAGCGGGGGCCAGAGCTCCTACGAGCAGTACTTC.

This sequence joins TRBV30 and TRBJ1-2, with D tentatively TRBD1 (5 bases). The V gene's germline CDR1 is GTSNPN and CDR2 SVGIG (reference sequence). V dropped 2 bases and J dropped 6 bases, with 13 bases sitting between them. This CDR3 has 13 amino acids. The CDR3 region has the DNA TGTGCCTGGAGTCAAAGTCCAGGGCATGGCTACACCTTC. Its translation is CAWSQSPGHGYTF.

The V and J genes are TRBV2 and TRBJ2-5; the D gene is possibly TRBD1 (5 bases). CDR1 and CDR2 (germline): SNHLY, FYNNEI. The CDR3 is 13 residues long. Deletions cut 4 bases from V and 11 bases from J, with 17 bases between. The CDR3 protein is CASSAQGFGEQYF. The CDR3 DNA reads as TGTGCCAGCAGTGCCCAGGGTTTCGGTGAGCAGTACTTC.

This clone was recorded once. V usage is TRBV7-8 and J usage is TRBJ1-1, with a weak D call TRBD1 (6 bases). CDR3 length equals 14 residues. Germline assignment: CDR1 SGHVS and CDR2 FQNEAQ. V lost 2 bases, J lost 3 bases, and 10 bases lay in between. CDR3 in amino acids: CASSLMGADTEAFF. In DNA form, the CDR3 reads TGTGCCAGCAGCTTAATGGGGGCAGACACTGAAGCTTTCTTT.

The chain carries TRBV5-1 and TRBJ1-3; 8 bases are a match to TRBD1. Germline V lookup: CDR1 SGHRS, CDR2 YFSETQ. This CDR3 region has 15 residues. V shed 0 bases and J 4 bases; nucleotides not matched to a gene: 3. The CDR3 coding sequence is TGCGCCAGCAGCTTGGAACAGGGGGAAGGAAACACCATATATTTT. Residues: CASSLEQGEGNTIYF.

V gene TRBV2 combines with J gene TRBJ2-1, with TRBD1 as a possible D gene (5 bases). The V gene lost 11 bases and the J gene lost 7 bases, with 15 bases spanning the gap. The V gene's germline CDR1 is SNHLY and CDR2 FYNNEI. The length of the CDR3 is 12 residues. DNA for the CDR3: TGTGCCTCATGGGGCCCCGTGAATGAGCAGTTCTTC. This sequence encodes CASWGPVNEQFF.

This clone has just a few counts. J is TRBJ2-1 and V is TRBV11-1, with a tentative D call TRBD2 (7 bases). Germline-derived CDR1 and CDR2 are SGHAT and FQDESV (reference sequence). This CDR3 has 16 residues. V lost 6 bases to trimming and J lost 2 bases, with 17 bases between them. The CDR3 nucleotides are TGTGCCAGCAGTTGGGGGGGGCGGGCCACCTACAATGAGCAGTTCTTC. As protein: CASSWGGRATYNEQFF.

The chain has TRBV19 and TRBJ2-1; D ambiguous. CDR1 is LNHDA and CDR2 is SQIVND in the germline V gene (reference sequence). The CDR3 is 11 residues long. With 3 bases removed from V and 12 bases from J, the gap between germline ends came to 9 bases. The CDR3 reads CASSIRSGQFF. For the CDR3, the DNA is TGTGCCAGTAGTATCCGGTCGGGGCAGTTCTTC.